This T cell receptor (beta chain) was recorded in a study of shared clonotypes between healthy human individuals. Produced via immunoSEQ multiplex PCR; TCRdb's table is partial and in-frame only. This sample has some 900,000 clones, with 76% found just once. On this clone itself: This specimen includes other DNA sequences encoding the same CDR3.

The CDR3 length is 15 residues. The junction had 3 bases not matched to a gene; V was cut back by 4 bases and J by 0 bases. CDR1 SGHRS and CDR2 YFSETQ come from the germline V gene. The sequence was collected from a young man in good health. The chain combines TRBV5-1 with TRBJ2-2; 7 positions agree with TRBD1. Sequencing was carried out using memory CD4+ T cells sorted from blood. The subset here: CD45RA-negative fraction. The CDR3 region is CASSADRANTGELFF. The CDR3 DNA sequence: TGCGCCAGCAGCGCCGACAGGGCGAACACCGGGGAGCTGTTTTTT.